These 6 T cell receptor beta chains share one sample of origin, sequenced in a study of CD8 T cells in ankylosing spondylitis. Study outcomes and limitations: One TCR beta motif, made up of roughly 8 highly homologous variants, appeared characteristic of ankylosing spondylitis blood.

Antigen specificity for these receptors is unknown. TCRdb redid the calling of the 5' RACE reads with MiXCR, one entry per CDR3 protein. There are about 480,000 distinct CDR3 sequences in the sample; approximately 17% occur only once, and approximately 0.97% lies in the top ten. The sequenced sample was blood, either unsorted or a sorted T cell fraction (not recorded which). The source is a male donor with ankylosing spondylitis.

The genes are TRBV7-2 and TRBJ1-2, with D possibly matching TRBD1 (6 bases). Per germline, CDR1 SGHTA and CDR2 FQGNSA. This CDR3 comprises 16 residues. Trimming took off 5 bases at V and 4 bases at J, with 20 bases between the two ends. The CDR3 DNA reads TGTGCCAGCAGCCCCTACCCCATTACAGGGACCTATGGCTACACCTTC. Translated, it gives CASSPYPITGTYGYTF.

In this sample, this clonotype turned up many times. The rearrangement uses TRBV25-1 and TRBJ1-1; TRBD1 agrees at 7 bases. The CDR3 consists of 18 residues. After removal of 3 bases from V and 1 base from J, the junction contained 14 bases not matched to a gene. Germline assignment: CDR1 MGHDK and CDR2 SYGVNS. The CDR3 reads CASSDPDSGTARNTEAFF. The CDR3, as DNA: TGTGCCAGCAGTGACCCGGATTCCGGGACAGCAAGGAACACTGAAGCTTTCTTT.

This clonotype was detected many times. V is TRBV30 and J is TRBJ2-2, with a possible D match to TRBD1 (6 bases). Per germline, CDR1 GTSNPN and CDR2 SVGIG (reference sequence). The V end lost 7 bases, the J end lost 0 bases, and 15 bases lay between the germline ends. This CDR3 region has 15 residues. CDR3 sequence (DNA): TGTGCCTTCAACCCCGGACAGTCGAACACCGGGGAGCTGTTTTTT. Translated, it gives CAFNPGQSNTGELFF.

This clonotype was detected only a few times. The chain links TRBV2 to TRBJ2-7; D tentatively fits TRBD1 or TRBD2 (6 bases each). The CDR3 is made up of 15 amino acids. Germline CDR1 SNHLY, CDR2 FYNNEI. V was cut by 3 bases and J by 7 bases, with 19 bases left in between. The CDR3 region is CASSDNGGRLLEQYF. CDR3 sequence (DNA): TGTGCCAGCAGTGATAACGGGGGCCGTCTGCTTGAGCAGTACTTC.

The rearrangement uses TRBV4-3 and TRBJ2-1, with TRBD2 identical over 11 bases. CDR1 is LGHNA and CDR2 is YSLEER in the germline V gene. CDR3 length: 16 amino acids. The trim removed 4 bases at V and 8 bases at J, leaving 10 bases unmatched. The CDR3 here is CASSLQTSGIPDEQFF. The CDR3 DNA reads as TGCGCCAGCAGCCTCCAGACTAGCGGGATCCCAGATGAGCAGTTCTTC.

This rearrangement joins TRBV2 to TRBJ1-1, with TRBD1 matching 8 bases. This CDR3 is 17 amino acids long. CDR1 and CDR2 (germline): SNHLY, FYNNEI. V was clipped by 4 bases and J by 2 bases; unmatched bases: 12. CDR3 sequence: CASSVPETGALNTEAFF. The CDR3 DNA sequence: TGTGCCAGCAGTGTCCCCGAGACAGGGGCCCTCAACACTGAAGCTTTCTTT.